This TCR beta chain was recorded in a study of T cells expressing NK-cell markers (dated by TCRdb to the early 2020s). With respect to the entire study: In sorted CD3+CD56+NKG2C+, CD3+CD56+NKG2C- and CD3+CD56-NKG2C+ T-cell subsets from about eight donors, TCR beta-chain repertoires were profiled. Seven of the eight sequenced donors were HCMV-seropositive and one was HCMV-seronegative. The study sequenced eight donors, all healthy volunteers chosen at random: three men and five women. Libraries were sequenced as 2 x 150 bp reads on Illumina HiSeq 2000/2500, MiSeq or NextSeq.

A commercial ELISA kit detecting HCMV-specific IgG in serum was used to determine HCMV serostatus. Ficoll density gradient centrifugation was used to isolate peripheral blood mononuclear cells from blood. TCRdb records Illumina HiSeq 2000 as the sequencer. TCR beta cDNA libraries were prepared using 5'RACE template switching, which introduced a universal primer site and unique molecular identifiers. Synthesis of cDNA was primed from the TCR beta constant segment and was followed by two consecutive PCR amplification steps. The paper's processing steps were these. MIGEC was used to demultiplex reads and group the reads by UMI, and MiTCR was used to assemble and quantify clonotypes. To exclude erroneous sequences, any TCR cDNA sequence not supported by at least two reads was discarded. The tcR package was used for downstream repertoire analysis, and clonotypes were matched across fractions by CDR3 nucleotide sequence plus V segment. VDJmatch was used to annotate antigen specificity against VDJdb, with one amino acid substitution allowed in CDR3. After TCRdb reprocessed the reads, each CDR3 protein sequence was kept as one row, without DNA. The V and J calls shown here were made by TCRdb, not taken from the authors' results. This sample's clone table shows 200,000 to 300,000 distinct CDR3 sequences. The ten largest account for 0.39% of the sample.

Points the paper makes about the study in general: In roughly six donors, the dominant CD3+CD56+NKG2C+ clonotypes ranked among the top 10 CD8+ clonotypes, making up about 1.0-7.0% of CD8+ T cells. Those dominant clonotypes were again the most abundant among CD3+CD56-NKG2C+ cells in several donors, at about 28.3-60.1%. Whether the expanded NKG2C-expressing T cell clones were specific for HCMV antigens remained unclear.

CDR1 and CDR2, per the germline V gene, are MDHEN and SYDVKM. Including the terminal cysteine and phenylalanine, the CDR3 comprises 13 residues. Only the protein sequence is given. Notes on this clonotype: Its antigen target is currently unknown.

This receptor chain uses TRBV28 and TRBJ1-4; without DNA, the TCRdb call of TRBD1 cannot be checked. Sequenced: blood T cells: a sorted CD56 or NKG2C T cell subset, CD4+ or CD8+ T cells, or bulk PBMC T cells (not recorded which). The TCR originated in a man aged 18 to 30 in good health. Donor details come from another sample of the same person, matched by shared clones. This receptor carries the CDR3 CASNDRRDGKLFF.